The source of this T cell receptor (beta chain) is a study of T cells in Graves' hyperthyroidism and ophthalmopathy. In this sample, this clonotype turned up once. A junction end diverges from the germline sequence, so it may reflect a read error. From RNA transcripts, TCR beta CDR3 regions were amplified. During a first-round RT-PCR of the TCR CDR3, the HTBI primer set was used. MiXCR, applied by TCRdb to the multiplex PCR reads, yields one record per CDR3 protein. The data hold roughly 700,000 distinct CDR3 sequences, with approximately 36% observed a single time. The receptor's source is a woman between 40 and 50 years old with Graves' hyperthyroidism. The sequenced sample consisted of blood.

The CDR3 DNA sequence: TGTGCCAGCAGTTCTACAGATTCACCCCCCCACTTT. The encoded protein is CASSSTDSPPHF. This chain joins TRBV6-5 and TRBJ1-6; unclear D gene. Germline assignment: CDR1 MNHEY and CDR2 SVGAGI. The length of the CDR3 is 12 residues.